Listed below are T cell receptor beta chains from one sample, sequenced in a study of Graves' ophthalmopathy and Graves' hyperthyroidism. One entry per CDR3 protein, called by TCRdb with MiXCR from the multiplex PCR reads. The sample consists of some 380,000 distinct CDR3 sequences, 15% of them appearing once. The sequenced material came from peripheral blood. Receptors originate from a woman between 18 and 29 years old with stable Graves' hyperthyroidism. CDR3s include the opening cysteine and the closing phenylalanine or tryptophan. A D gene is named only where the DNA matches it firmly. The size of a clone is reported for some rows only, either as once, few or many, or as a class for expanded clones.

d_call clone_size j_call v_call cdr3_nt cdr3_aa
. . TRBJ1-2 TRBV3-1 TGTGCCAGCAGCCAAGTTGGGATTAACTATGGCTACACCTTC CASSQVGINYGYTF
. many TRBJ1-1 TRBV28 TGTGCCAGCAGTTTTTTTTCCAGGGCCACTGAAGCTTTCTTT CASSFFSRATEAFF
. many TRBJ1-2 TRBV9 TGTGCCAGCAGCGTCTCAACAATTGACCGGGGTGGCTACACCTTC CASSVSTIDRGGYTF
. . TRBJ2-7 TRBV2 TGTGCCAGCAGTGAATCCCTCTTCAAGGGGCGCTACGAGCAGTACTTC CASSESLFKGRYEQYF
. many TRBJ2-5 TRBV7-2 TGTGCCAGCAGCCCGGACGGTCTCCAAGGGACCCAGTACTTC CASSPDGLQGTQYF
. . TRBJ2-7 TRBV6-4 TGTGCTAGCAGTCCGCGACACGTCAGCTCCTACGAGCAGTACTTC CASSPRHVSSYEQYF
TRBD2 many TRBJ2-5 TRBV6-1 TGTGCCAGCACAAGAGGACTAGCGGGGCAAGAGACCCAGTACTTC CASTRGLAGQETQYF
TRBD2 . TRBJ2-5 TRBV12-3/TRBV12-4 TGTGCCAGCAGTTTTACTAGCGGGGGGGCCCGAGAGACCCAGTACTTC CASSFTSGGARETQYF
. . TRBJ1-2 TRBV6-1 TGTGCCAGCAGGATGACTGATGCTGCTTTTGGCTACACCTTC CASRMTDAAFGYTF
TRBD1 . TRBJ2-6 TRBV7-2 TGTGCCAGCAGCAGATACAGGGGTGGGGCCAACGTCCTGACTTTC CASSRYRGGANVLTF
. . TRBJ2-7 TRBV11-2 TGTGCCAGCAGCCCTGGGCCAGTCCAGGCCACCTCCGAGCAGTACTTC CASSPGPVQATSEQYF
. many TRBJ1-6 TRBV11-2 TGTGCCAGCGTTGGCGCTCCGACCCCCCTCCACTTT CASVGAPTPLHF
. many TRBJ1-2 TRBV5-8 TGTGCCAGCAGCTCCCTTTGGGGGGACGGCTACACCTTC CASSSLWGDGYTF
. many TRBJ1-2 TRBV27 TGTGCCAGCAGTTCCAGTGGTGGCTACACCTTC CASSSSGGYTF
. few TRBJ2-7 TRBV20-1 TGCAGTGCTAGAGATCCGGGGATCGGCTACGAGCAGTACTTC CSARDPGIGYEQYF
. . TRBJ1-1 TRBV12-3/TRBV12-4 TGTGCCAGCAGTTTGGGCGGGGCAAGGACTGAAGCTTTCTTT CASSLGGARTEAFF
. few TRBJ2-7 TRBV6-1 TGTGCCAGCAGTCCCGCAAATGGGGTCGAGCAGTACTTC CASSPANGVEQYF
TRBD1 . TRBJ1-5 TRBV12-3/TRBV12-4 TGTGCCAGCAGTGAGGGACAGGGGGCTATTGTTCAGCCCCAGCATTTT CASSEGQGAIVQPQHF
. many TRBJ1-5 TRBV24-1 TGTGCCACCAGTGATTTCAGGGGCGATAGCAATCAGCCCCAGCATTTT CATSDFRGDSNQPQHF
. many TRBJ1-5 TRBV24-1 TGTGCCACCAGTGGGGAGGGCAATCAGCCCCAGCATTTT CATSGEGNQPQHF
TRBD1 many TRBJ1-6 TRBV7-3 TGTGCCAGCAGCTTGGCCGGGACAGGCCTCAATTCACCCCTCCACTTT CASSLAGTGLNSPLHF
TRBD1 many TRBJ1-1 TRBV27 TGTGCCAGCCTGGGACAGGAGAACACTGAAGCTTTCTTT CASLGQENTEAFF
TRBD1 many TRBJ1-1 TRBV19 TGTGCCAGTAGGGGATCAGGGGGCTACACTGAAGCTTTCTTT CASRGSGGYTEAFF
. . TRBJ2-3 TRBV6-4 TGTGCCAGCAGTGAACAGTTGGCAGGGGCCTACACAGATACGCAGTATTTT CASSEQLAGAYTDTQYF
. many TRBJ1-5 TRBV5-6 TGTGCCAGCAGCTTCGGGGCTCCTAACCAGCCCCAGCATTTT CASSFGAPNQPQHF
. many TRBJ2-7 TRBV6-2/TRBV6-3 TGTGCCAGCAGTTACGGGGGTGAGGGGAATCTCGACGAGCAGTACTTC CASSYGGEGNLDEQYF
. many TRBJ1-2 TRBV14 TGTGCCAGCAGCCAAGTCAGGAGCAGGGTAACTGGCTACACCTTC CASSQVRSRVTGYTF
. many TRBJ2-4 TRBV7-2 TGTGCCAGCAGTTTCACAGGGCCCTTAGCCAAAAACATTCAGTACTTC CASSFTGPLAKNIQYF
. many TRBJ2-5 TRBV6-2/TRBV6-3 TGTGCCAGCAGTTGGACTACAGGGGAGATTACGAAGACCCAGTACTTC CASSWTTGEITKTQYF
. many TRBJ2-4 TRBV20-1 TGCAGTGCTAGGGACCATGCAGTAGCCAAAAACATTAAGTACTTC CSARDHAVAKNIKYF